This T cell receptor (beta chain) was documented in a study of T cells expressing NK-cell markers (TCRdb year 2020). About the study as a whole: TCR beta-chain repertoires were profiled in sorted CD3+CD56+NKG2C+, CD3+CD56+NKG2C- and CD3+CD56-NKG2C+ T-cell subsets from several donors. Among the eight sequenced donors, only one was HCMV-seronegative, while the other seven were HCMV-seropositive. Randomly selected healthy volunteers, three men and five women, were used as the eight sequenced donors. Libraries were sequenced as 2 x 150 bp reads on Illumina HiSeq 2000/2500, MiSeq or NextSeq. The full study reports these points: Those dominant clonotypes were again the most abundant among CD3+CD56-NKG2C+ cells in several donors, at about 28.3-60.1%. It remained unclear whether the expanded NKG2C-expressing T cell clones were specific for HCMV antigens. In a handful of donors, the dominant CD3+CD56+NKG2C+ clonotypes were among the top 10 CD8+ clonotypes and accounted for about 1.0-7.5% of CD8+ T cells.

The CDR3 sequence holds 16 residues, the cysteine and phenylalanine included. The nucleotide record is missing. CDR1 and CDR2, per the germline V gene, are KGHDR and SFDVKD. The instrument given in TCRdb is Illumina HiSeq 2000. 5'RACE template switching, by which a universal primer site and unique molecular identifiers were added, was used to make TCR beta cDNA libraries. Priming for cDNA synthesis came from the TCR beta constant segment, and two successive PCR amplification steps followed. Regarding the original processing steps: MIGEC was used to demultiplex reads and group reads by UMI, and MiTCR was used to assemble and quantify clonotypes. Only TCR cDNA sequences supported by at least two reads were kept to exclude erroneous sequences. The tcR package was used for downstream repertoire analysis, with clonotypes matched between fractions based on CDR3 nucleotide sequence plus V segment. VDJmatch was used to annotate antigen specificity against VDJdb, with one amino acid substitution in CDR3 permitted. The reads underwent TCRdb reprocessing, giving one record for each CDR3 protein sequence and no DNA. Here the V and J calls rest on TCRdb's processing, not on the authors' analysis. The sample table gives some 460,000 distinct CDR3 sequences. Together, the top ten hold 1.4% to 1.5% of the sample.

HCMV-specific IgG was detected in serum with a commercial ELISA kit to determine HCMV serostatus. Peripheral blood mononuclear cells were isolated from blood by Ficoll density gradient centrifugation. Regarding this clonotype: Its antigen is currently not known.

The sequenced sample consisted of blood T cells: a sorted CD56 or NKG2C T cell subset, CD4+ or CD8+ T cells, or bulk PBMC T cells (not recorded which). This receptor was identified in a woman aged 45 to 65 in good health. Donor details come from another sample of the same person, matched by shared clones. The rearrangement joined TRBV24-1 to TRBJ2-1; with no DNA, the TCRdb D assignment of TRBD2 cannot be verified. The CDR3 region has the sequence CATSDRTSGIGNEQFF.